The 29 T cell receptor beta chains listed next were all sequenced from one sample in a study of blood T cell repertoires in COVID-19. Using immunoSEQ multiplex PCR, the repertoire was profiled, and TCRdb retains in-frame clones only, with some absent. The sample includes 200,000 to 250,000 clones, around 80% seen only once; the top ten take approximately 12%. The source material was peripheral blood. The origin of the receptors is a woman aged 40 to 50 with acute or convalescent COVID-19.

This chain uses TRBV18 with TRBJ1-4; the D gene is possibly TRBD1 (5 bases). Looked up from germline, CDR1 is KGHSH and CDR2 is LQKENI. V was pared by 0 bases and J by 4 bases, with 6 bases between. This CDR3 contains 14 residues. In DNA form, the CDR3 reads TGTGCCAGCTCACCACCCCAGGGTAATGAAAAACTGTTTTTT. Translating gives CASSPPQGNEKLFF. The entire variable domain, with the rest obtained from reference TRBV18 and TRBJ1-4, is as follows: NAGVMQNPRHLVRRRGQEARLRCSPMKGHSHVYWYRQLPEEGLKFMVYLQKENIIDESGMPKERFSAEFPKEGPSILRIQQVVRGDSAAYFCASSPPQGNEKLFFGSGTQLSVL.

The chain carries TRBV2 and TRBJ2-7; D may be TRBD2 (6 bases). Germline lookup yields CDR1 SNHLY and CDR2 FYNNEI. V was pared by 4 bases and J by 4 bases, with 11 bases between. The CDR3 covers 13 residues. The CDR3 region is CASSGTGGYEQYF. The CDR3 nucleotides are TGTGCCAGCAGTGGGACCGGAGGGTACGAGCAGTACTTC.

This chain joins TRBV6-2 or TRBV6-3 and TRBJ1-2, with 7 bases fitting TRBD1. Trimming removed 0 bases from V and 0 bases from J; junction bases left unmatched: 7. This CDR3 contains 17 residues. Germline lookup yields CDR1 MNHEY and CDR2 SVGEGT. The CDR3 spells CASSYSGQTIANYGYTF. CDR3 DNA: TGTGCCAGCAGTTACTCGGGACAGACGATCGCTAACTATGGCTACACCTTC.

The genes are TRBV5-4 and TRBJ1-2, with D maybe TRBD1 (5 bases). This CDR3 contains 14 residues. Per germline, CDR1 SGHNT and CDR2 YYREEE (reference sequence). V was pared by 4 bases and J by 0 bases, with 10 bases between. The CDR3 region has the DNA TGTGCCAGCAGCACAGGCTTGGCTAACTATGGCTACACCTTC. This sequence encodes CASSTGLANYGYTF.

V gene TRBV9 combines with J gene TRBJ1-4, with TRBD1 as a possible D gene (5 bases). This CDR3 has 14 residues. Trimming removed 4 bases at V and 4 bases at J, with 11 bases between. CDR1 is SGDLS, CDR2 YYNGEE, per germline. The CDR3 nucleotides are TGTGCCAGCAGCTCCGGGACTCATAATGAAAAACTGTTTTTT. It yields the protein CASSSGTHNEKLFF.

V gene TRBV5-5 combines with J gene TRBJ2-7; 9 bases are shared with TRBD1. Germline CDR1 and CDR2: SGHKS and YYEKEE (reference sequence). V lost 0 bases to trimming and J lost 7 bases; unmatched junction nucleotides: 14. The CDR3 contains 17 residues. The CDR3 nucleotides are TGTGCCAGCAGCTTGGAAACAGGGGGCTTGATTTCCAGGGAGCAGTACTTC. Residues: CASSLETGGLISREQYF.

The rearrangement joins TRBV5-8 to TRBJ2-7; a weak D match, TRBD1 (6 bases). The CDR3 loop spans 12 amino acids. Looked up from germline, CDR1 is SGHTS and CDR2 is YDEGEE. V lost 6 bases to trimming and J lost 1 base, with 8 bases between them. CDR3 in DNA: TGTGCCAGCACAACAGGGTCCTACGAGCAGTACTTC. As protein: CASTTGSYEQYF.

The chain employs TRBV24-1 and TRBJ2-7, with TRBD1 matching over 9 bases. Germline CDR1 is KGHDR and CDR2 is SFDVKD. Trimming at V came to 3 bases and at J to 4 bases, leaving 3 bases not matched to a gene. CDR3 length: 14 amino acids. The CDR3 DNA follows: TGTGCCACCAGTGATAGGGACAGGGCGTACGAGCAGTACTTC. This encodes CATSDRDRAYEQYF.

The V gene is TRBV19, the J gene TRBJ1-1, with D perhaps matching TRBD1 (5 bases). Germline assignment: CDR1 LNHDA and CDR2 SQIVND (reference sequence). V was pared by 3 bases and J by 7 bases, with 12 bases between. The CDR3 loop spans 13 amino acids. The CDR3 coding sequence is TGTGCCAGTAGTATGGGGCCTGGTTTTGAAGCTTTCTTT. This gives the protein CASSMGPGFEAFF. The whole variable domain, remainder taken from reference TRBV19 and TRBJ1-1, is DGGITQSPKYLFRKEGQNVTLSCEQNLNHDAMYWYRQDPGQGLRLIYYSQIVNDFQKGDIAEGYSVSREKKESFPLTVTSAQKNPTAFYLCASSMGPGFEAFFGQGTRLTVV.

This clone was seen once. The V call is TRBV3-1 (or the pseudogene TRBV3-2), the J call TRBJ2-2; 7 bases agree with TRBD2. V shed 0 bases and J 5 bases; nucleotides not matched to a gene: 3. Germline CDR1 reads LGHDT; CDR2 reads YNNKEL (reference sequence). The CDR3 is 15 residues long. The CDR3 coding sequence is TGTGCCAGCAGCCAAGAGCGGGAGAAGACCGGGGAGCTGTTTTTT. This gives the protein CASSQEREKTGELFF.

This clone showed up just once. The genes are TRBV6-2 or TRBV6-3 and TRBJ1-2; TRBD1 is a possible D gene (5 bases). Trimming stripped 6 bases from V and 7 bases from J, with 15 bases between. Germline lookup yields CDR1 MNHEY and CDR2 SVGEGT. The CDR3 length is 13 residues. The CDR3 reads CASSPQGQRGYTF. Written as DNA, the CDR3 is TGTGCCAGCAGCCCGCAGGGTCAACGTGGCTACACCTTC.

CDR3 DNA sequence: TGTGCCACCAGCAGAGATCGGGGGACCTATGGCTACACCTTC. It codes for CATSRDRGTYGYTF. The genes are TRBV15 and TRBJ1-2, with a possible D match to TRBD1 (5 bases). V lost 0 bases and J 4 bases, leaving 9 bases between the germline ends. The CDR3 extends over 14 amino acids. The germline V gene has CDR1 LNHNV and CDR2 YYDKDF (reference sequence).

This clone appeared a few times. V gene TRBV2 combines with J gene TRBJ2-1, with 14 bases aligning to TRBD2. V was clipped by 0 bases and J by 8 bases; unmatched bases: 3. The length of the CDR3 is 16 residues. The germline gives CDR1 SNHLY, CDR2 FYNNEI. The CDR3 sequence is CASSEARTSGGYEQFF. CDR3 DNA sequence: TGTGCCAGCAGTGAAGCACGGACTAGCGGGGGGTATGAGCAGTTCTTC.

V is TRBV3-1 (or the pseudogene TRBV3-2) and J is TRBJ1-1; TRBD1 matches at 10 bases. CDR1 LGHDT and CDR2 YNNKEL come from the germline V gene (reference sequence). CDR3 length: 14 residues. Trimming cost V 7 bases and J 5 bases; bases outside gene matches: 7. DNA of the CDR3: TGTGCCAGCACTCGACAGGGGGCGAGAACTGAAGCTTTCTTT. Translated, it gives CASTRQGARTEAFF.

The rearrangement uses TRBV7-3 and TRBJ2-2; 7 bases agree with TRBD2. This CDR3 is built from 16 residues. Germline trimming cut 4 bases from V and 5 bases from J; bases unmatched to any gene: 10. Germline CDR1 SGHTA, CDR2 FQGTGA. The CDR3 here is CASSSWTSGRTGELFF. The CDR3 bases are TGTGCCAGCAGCTCCTGGACTAGTGGACGGACCGGGGAGCTGTTTTTT.

The chain recombines TRBV11-2 with TRBJ1-4, with a tentative D call TRBD1 (5 bases). The germline CDR1 and CDR2 sequences are SGHAT and FQNNGV. The CDR3 is 14 amino acids. The germline V and J ends were trimmed by 7 bases and 6 bases, with 15 bases remaining between them. The CDR3: CASTFVRGDEKLFF. CDR3 nucleotide sequence: TGTGCCAGCACCTTTGTGCGGGGGGATGAAAAACTGTTTTTT.

V usage is TRBV27 and J usage is TRBJ2-6, with D uncertain. CDR1 and CDR2 from the germline V gene are MNHEY and SMNVEV (reference sequence). This CDR3 spans 15 amino acids. Trimming left V 9 bases short and J 3 bases short, with 15 bases between. The DNA of the CDR3 is TGTGCCAGTCGCCTGGCGGTTGGTGGGGCCAACGTCCTGACTTTC. Its protein is CASRLAVGGANVLTF.

CDR3 bases: TGCGCCAGCAGCCTCCGACTAGCTGGATCCTACGAGCAGTACTTC. It specifies CASSLRLAGSYEQYF. The rearrangement joins TRBV4-3 to TRBJ2-7, with 7 bases that match TRBD2. Trimming cost V 4 bases and J 1 base; bases outside gene matches: 7. This CDR3 spans 15 amino acids. Germline V gene lookup returns CDR1 LGHNA and CDR2 YSLEER.

The sample holds a few counts of this clone. The V and J genes are TRBV5-6 and TRBJ2-5; 7 bases are a match to TRBD1. Trimming at V came to 4 bases and at J to 1 base, leaving 10 bases not matched to a gene. The CDR3 consists of 16 residues. Germline CDR1 SGHDT, CDR2 YYEEEE. The CDR3: CASSPLPSGGQETQYF. The CDR3 DNA reads as TGTGCCAGCAGCCCCCTCCCGTCAGGGGGCCAAGAGACCCAGTACTTC.

The genes are TRBV6-5 and TRBJ1-5, with D tentatively TRBD1 (6 bases). CDR3 length: 13 residues. The germline V and J ends were trimmed by 6 bases and 4 bases, with 10 bases remaining between them. Germline lookup yields CDR1 MNHEY and CDR2 SVGAGI. The CDR3 coding sequence is TGTGCCAGCAGGGTAGGGGGTAATCAGCCCCAGCATTTT. It is translated as CASRVGGNQPQHF.

This chain links TRBV15 with TRBJ2-7; D gene unclear. The V and J ends lost 1 base and 3 bases respectively, with 19 bases between them. The CDR3 has 17 amino acids. Germline-derived CDR1 and CDR2 are LNHNV and YYDKDF (reference sequence). The CDR3 sequence: CATSRGSGQVTFYEQYF. The CDR3, as DNA: TGTGCCACCAGCAGAGGGTCAGGTCAGGTAACGTTCTACGAGCAGTACTTC.

The chain employs TRBV7-9 and TRBJ1-1; tentative D call: TRBD1 (5 bases). Germline CDR1 is SEHNR and CDR2 is FQNEAQ (reference sequence). The V end lost 5 bases, the J end lost 1 base, and 11 bases lay between the germline ends. CDR3 length: 14 amino acids. In nucleotides, the CDR3 is TGTGCCAGCAGCCTAATTAGGGGGAACACTGAAGCTTTCTTT. Translating it yields CASSLIRGNTEAFF. The whole variable domain, remainder taken from reference TRBV7-9 and TRBJ1-1, is DTGVSQNPRHKITKRGQNVTFRCDPISEHNRLYWYRQTLGQGPEFLTYFQNEAQLEKSRLLSDRFSAERPKGSFSTLEIQRTEQGDSAMYLCASSLIRGNTEAFFGQGTRLTVV.

The chain joins TRBV12-5 to TRBJ1-1; D uncertain. CDR3 length: 13 residues. CDR1 LGHNT and CDR2 FRNRAP come from the germline V gene. Trimming shortened V by 2 bases and J by 2 bases, and 6 bases separated the two germline ends. CDR3 sequence: CASGLLTNTEAFF. In DNA form, the CDR3 reads TGTGCTAGTGGTTTGCTTACTAACACTGAAGCTTTCTTT.

The chain carries TRBV11-1 and TRBJ2-7; D perhaps matches TRBD1 (5 bases). The CDR3 loop spans 14 amino acids. The germline gives CDR1 SGHAT, CDR2 FQDESV (reference sequence). Trimming pared 5 bases from V and 1 base from J, leaving 12 bases between. CDR3 in DNA: TGTGCCAGCAGCCGATACCGACAGTCCTACGAGCAGTACTTC. Translation gives CASSRYRQSYEQYF.

This clone was detected once. The chain has TRBV5-5 and TRBJ2-2, with D possibly being TRBD1 (5 bases). Germline CDR1 is SGHKS and CDR2 is YYEKEE (reference sequence). Trimming stripped 1 base from V and 0 bases from J, with 10 bases between. CDR3 length: 16 amino acids. The CDR3 DNA reads as TGTGCCAGCAGCTTGTACAGGAGCGCGAACACCGGGGAGCTGTTTTTT. Its protein is CASSLYRSANTGELFF.

The genes are TRBV9 and TRBJ2-2; no clear D. Germline CDR1 reads SGDLS; CDR2 reads YYNGEE. Between the trimmed V and J ends, which lost 1 base and 5 bases, there was a span of 6 bases. The CDR3 totals 13 residues. DNA of the CDR3: TGTGCCAGCAGCGTACTGCGAACCGGGGAGCTGTTTTTT. It translates to CASSVLRTGELFF.

V and J are TRBV11-2 and TRBJ2-3, with D possibly TRBD1 on 5 matching bases. V lost 5 bases, J lost 0 bases, and 15 bases lay in between. Per germline, CDR1 SGHAT and CDR2 FQNNGV. This CDR3 has 16 amino acids. In DNA form, the CDR3 reads TGTGCCAGCAGCACATGGACATCCACTAGCACAGATACGCAGTATTTT. Its protein is CASSTWTSTSTDTQYF. The full variable domain, its missing parts supplied by reference TRBV11-2 and TRBJ2-3, is EAGVAQSPRYKIIEKRQSVAFWCNPISGHATLYWYQQILGQGPKLLIQFQNNGVVDDSQLPKDRFSAERLKGVDSTLKIQPAKLEDSAVYLCASSTWTSTSTDTQYFGPGTRLTVL.

The chain couples TRBV10-3 to TRBJ2-1, with 14 nucleotides matching TRBD2. The junction had 2 bases not matched to a gene; V was cut back by 0 bases and J by 7 bases. The CDR3 loop spans 16 amino acids. CDR1 ENHRY and CDR2 SYGVKD come from the germline V gene. The CDR3 DNA is TGTGCCATCAGTGAGTCGACTAGCGGGAGGGGAAATGAGCAGTTCTTC. As protein: CAISESTSGRGNEQFF.

The chain links TRBV27 to TRBJ1-1, with unresolved D. Germline values: CDR1 MNHEY, CDR2 SMNVEV (reference sequence). V shed 3 bases and J shed 3 bases, with 11 bases lying between them. The CDR3 extends over 14 amino acids. The CDR3 reads CASSFRVRDTEAFF. For the CDR3, the DNA is TGTGCCAGCAGTTTCCGGGTGAGAGACACTGAAGCTTTCTTT.